One sample yielded the 24 T cell receptor beta chains listed below, sequenced in a study of T cells in women clearing cervical HPV infection. Sequencing used immunoSEQ multiplex PCR; TCRdb keeps in-frame clones, though not all of them. This sample lists tens of thousands of clones; its ten largest clones have roughly 4.7%. The sequencing input was blood buffy coat. The receptor set was obtained from a woman aged 18 to 75 with a cervical HPV16 infection that either progressed to CIN3+ or cleared (not recorded which).

Note on this clone: The CDR3 end lies 3 residues beyond the end of the read and is filled in from the germline J gene. This chain connects TRBV19 to TRBJ1-2, with D unresolved. The CDR3 has 15 residues. Germline CDR1 reads LNHDA; CDR2 reads SQIVND (reference sequence). The CDR3 protein is CASSIVGLGGNDYTF. Incomplete CDR3 DNA: TGTGCCAGTAGTATTGTAGGACTGGGCGGGAATGAC.

To note about this clone: Read data end 3 residues before the CDR3 end; the end is taken from the germline J gene. V usage is TRBV5-5 and J usage is TRBJ2-3; 9 bases align to TRBD2. The V segment lost 6 bases and the J segment 4 bases; nucleotides outside the gene matches: 6. The CDR3 is made up of 14 amino acids. The germline V gene encodes CDR1 SGHKS and CDR2 YYEKEE (reference sequence). CDR3 DNA, as far as it was read: TGTGCCAGCAAGCGCGGGGGGGCATCAGATACG. Amino acid sequence: CASKRGGASDT. The complete CDR3 protein is CASKRGGASDTQYF.

About this clone: Germline and junction disagree at one end, which may indicate a read error. The read falls 3 residues short of the CDR3 end, and the missing part is taken from the germline J gene. The chain couples TRBV4-2 to TRBJ1-6; D not resolved. This CDR3 has 14 residues. Looked up from germline, CDR1 is LGHNA and CDR2 is YNFKEQ. The CDR3: CASSQAGDNSPLHF. The sequenced CDR3 bases are TGCGCCAGCAGCCAAGCCGGTGATAATTCACCC.

Comment on this clone: The read gets to within 3 residues of the CDR3 end, and the germline J gene fills in the rest. The J gene is TRBJ2-2, the V gene TRBV11-2; TRBD2 matches 10 bases. CDR1 and CDR2 (germline): SGHAT, FQNNGV. The CDR3 contains 15 residues. V lost 5 bases and J lost 4; bases outside the gene matches: 4. The chain's CDR3 is CASSRTSGFTGELFF. The DNA read from the CDR3 is TGTGCCAGCAGCCGGACTAGCGGATTCACCGGGGAG.

As concerns this clone: The CDR3 end lies 3 residues beyond the end of the read and is filled in from the germline J gene. The chain carries TRBV11-3 and TRBJ1-5, with D possibly TRBD1 on 5 matching bases. CDR1 and CDR2 (germline): SGHNT, YENEEA. The CDR3 has 15 amino acids. V lost 2 bases, J lost 9 bases, and 17 bases lay in between. The sequenced part of the CDR3 DNA is TGTGCCAGCAGCTTAAACGGACTAGCGGGGGGGCCC. Protein sequence: CASSLNGLAGGP. The full CDR3 is CASSLNGLAGGPQHF.

Details on this clone: The read stops 3 residues short of the end of the CDR3; the missing end is completed from the germline J gene. The chain links TRBV5-1 to TRBJ2-1; D is uncertain. The CDR3 runs 14 residues. With 0 bases removed from V and 4 bases from J, the gap between germline ends came to 8 bases. Per the germline V gene, CDR1 is SGHRS and CDR2 is YFSETQ. The covered CDR3 bases are TGCGCCAGCAGCTTGGACCAGTCTTACAATGAG. Protein product: CASSLDQSYNE. The entire CDR3 protein is CASSLDQSYNEQFF.

For this clone: With the read ending 3 residues before the CDR3 end, the germline J gene is used to fill in that end. This chain links TRBV20-1 with TRBJ2-1; 7 bases are shared with TRBD1. Germline values: CDR1 DFQATT, CDR2 SNEGSKA (reference sequence). Losses at the gene ends were 5 bases for V and 2 bases for J; bases not matched to a gene: 6. There are 14 residues in the CDR3. CDR3 DNA (partial): TGCAGTGCTGAAAGACAGGGCCCCTACAATGAG. Amino acid sequence: CSAERQGPYNE. The whole CDR3 is CSAERQGPYNEQFF.

This CDR3 is CSARDQGLLRTEAFF. The sequenced part of the CDR3 DNA is TGCAGTGCTAGAGACCAGGGTCTGTTGAGGACTGAA. This chain joins TRBV20-1 and TRBJ1-1, with D possibly matching TRBD1 (5 bases). The sequenced fragment ends 3 residues before the CDR3 boundary, so the rest is inferred from the germline J gene. V was cut by 0 bases and J by 5 bases, with 16 bases left in between. There are 15 residues in the CDR3. Per the germline V gene, CDR1 is DFQATT and CDR2 is SNEGSKA (reference sequence).

Concerning this clone: The read stops 3 residues short of the end of the CDR3; the missing end is completed from the germline J gene. This rearrangement joins TRBV5-1 to TRBJ1-2; possibly TRBD1 for D (5 bases). CDR3 length equals 14 residues. In germline, CDR1 is SGHRS, CDR2 YFSETQ. The sequenced CDR3 bases are TGCGCCAGCAGCTTGGATACTATTGAGGGGGGC. This translates into CASSLDTIEGG. The whole CDR3 sequence is CASSLDTIEGGYTF.

Measured by frequency, this clone is medium-sized. The read terminates 3 residues ahead of where the CDR3 ends, so the germline J gene completes it. V gene TRBV6-2 or TRBV6-3 combines with J gene TRBJ2-4, with D tentatively TRBD2 (5 bases). The CDR3 is 16 amino acids. V was cut by 5 bases and J by 0 bases, with 14 bases left in between. Per the germline V gene, CDR1 is MNHEY and CDR2 is SVGEGT. The CDR3 here is CASSSIARLAKNIQYF. The DNA read from the CDR3 is TGTGCCAGCAGTAGCATAGCGCGGCTAGCCAAAAACATT.

Of note for this clone: The read is 3 residues too short to cover the CDR3 end, so that end is filled in from the germline J gene. This chain joins TRBV5-1 and TRBJ2-3, with D possibly TRBD1 on 6 matching bases. V lost 4 bases and J lost 2, with 8 bases in between. The CDR3 spans 13 residues. Looked up from germline, CDR1 is SGHRS and CDR2 is YFSETQ. Partial CDR3 DNA: TGCGCCAGCAGCCAGGGGTACACAGATACG. It is translated as CASSQGYTDT. The full-length CDR3 reads as CASSQGYTDTQYF.

To note about this clone: The read ends 3 residues early relative to the CDR3; the germline J gene fills the gap. The chain recombines TRBV7-9 with TRBJ2-2, with D perhaps TRBD2 (6 bases). Germline V gene sequence: CDR1 SEHNR, CDR2 FQNEAQ (reference sequence). This CDR3 contains 15 residues. This CDR3 is CASSPRDWINEKLFF. The part of the CDR3 DNA that was read is TGTGCCAGCAGCCCCCGGGACTGGATTAATGAAAAG. Filled out from reference TRBV7-9 and TRBJ2-2, the complete variable domain reads DTGVSQNPRHKITKRGQNVTFRCDPISEHNRLYWYRQTLGQGPEFLTYFQNEAQLEKSRLLSDRFSAERPKGSFSTLEIQRTEQGDSAMYLCASSPRDWINEKLFFGEGSRLTVL.

Worth noting for this clone: Read coverage stops 3 residues before the CDR3 terminus; the germline J gene supplies the remainder. The chain uses TRBV2 and TRBJ2-5; TRBD2 aligns across 8 bases. Germline CDR1 and CDR2: SNHLY and FYNNEI. With 4 bases clipped from V and 1 base from J, the junction kept 8 bases outside the gene matches. The CDR3 is 16 amino acids. The CDR3 protein is CASSVTSGGAQETQYF. The covered CDR3 bases are TGTGCCAGCAGTGTAACTAGCGGTGGGGCCCAAGAGACC.

With respect to this clone: The CDR3 end falls 3 residues outside the read, so it is completed with the germline J gene. The gene calls are TRBV7-6 and TRBJ2-3; TRBD2 aligns across 10 bases. Germline V gene data show CDR1 as SGHVS and CDR2 as FNYEAQ. V was clipped by 4 bases and J by 1 base; unmatched bases: 2. There are 15 residues in the CDR3. Partial CDR3 DNA: TGTGCCAGCAGCTGGACTAGCGGAGGCACAGATACG. Translating it yields CASSWTSGGTDT. The entire CDR3 reads CASSWTSGGTDTQYF.

This clone counts as medium-sized by frequency. The CDR3 end is not reached by the read, which stops 3 residues before it; the germline J gene fills it in. The chain employs TRBV19 and TRBJ2-2; 7 bases line up with TRBD1. Germline values: CDR1 LNHDA, CDR2 SQIVND (reference sequence). V gave up 0 bases and J gave up 1 base; unmatched junction bases: 11. This CDR3 is 19 amino acids long. Partial CDR3 DNA: TGTGCCAGTAGTATAGAACGGCCTAGGGGGCGTTTGAACACCGGGGAG. It specifies CASSIERPRGRLNTGE. In full, the CDR3 reads CASSIERPRGRLNTGELFF.

Regarding this clone: The CDR3 end lies 3 residues beyond the end of the read and is filled in from the germline J gene. This chain uses TRBV5-1 with TRBJ2-1, with 10 bases fitting TRBD1. The CDR3 runs 13 residues. Germline V CDR1 and CDR2: SGHRS, YFSETQ. V trimming: 3 bases; J trimming: 7 bases; junction bases outside the gene matches: 1. The CDR3 loop reads CASSSDRGNEQFF. The sequenced CDR3 bases are TGCGCCAGCAGCTCGGACAGGGGGAATGAG. Drawing the rest from reference TRBV5-1 and TRBJ2-1, the complete variable domain is KAGVTQTPRYLIKTRGQQVTLSCSPISGHRSVSWYQQTPGQGLQFLFEYFSETQRNKGNFPGRFSGRQFSNSRSEMNVSTLELGDSALYLCASSSDRGNEQFFGPGTRLTVL.

Points on this clone: The observed sequence ends 3 residues before the CDR3 terminus, with the missing tail filled in from the germline J gene. The V and J genes are TRBV20-1 and TRBJ2-5, with TRBD1 matching over 8 bases. Losses at the gene ends were 4 bases for V and 4 bases for J; bases not matched to a gene: 8. The CDR3 consists of 14 residues. CDR1 is DFQATT, CDR2 SNEGSKA, per germline (reference sequence). CDR3 DNA, as far as it was read: TGCAGTGCTACAGACAGGGGCCGGGGAGAGACC. Amino acids: CSATDRGRGET. The CDR3 in full is CSATDRGRGETQYF.

Of note for this clone: The sequence runs out 3 residues before the end of the CDR3; the remainder is reconstructed from the germline J gene. The genes are TRBV20-1 and TRBJ2-5, with D maybe TRBD1 (5 bases). V was clipped by 0 bases and J by 7 bases, with 15 bases between them. CDR1 DFQATT and CDR2 SNEGSKA come from the germline V gene (reference sequence). The CDR3 has 14 amino acids. The CDR3 sequence: CSARDEARVRTQYF. The CDR3 DNA, read in part, is TGCAGTGCTAGAGATGAGGCCAGGGTTAGGACC.

Concerning this clone itself: The read is 3 residues too short to cover the CDR3 end, so that end is filled in from the germline J gene. The chain links TRBV30 to TRBJ2-1; 8 bases fit TRBD1. This CDR3 is 17 amino acids long. The germline gives CDR1 GTSNPN, CDR2 SVGIG (reference sequence). V was pared by 2 bases and J by 3 bases, with 12 bases of the junction left unmatched. CDR3 loop: CAWSRLDRGNLYNEQFF. The part of the CDR3 DNA that was read is TGTGCCTGGAGTCGCCTCGACAGGGGAAACCTCTACAATGAG.

In terms of frequency, this clone is medium-sized (0.01 to 0.1%). Read sequence stops 3 residues before the CDR3 end, and the germline J gene provides the missing end. V usage is TRBV7-2 and J usage is TRBJ2-3, with D unresolved. The CDR3 consists of 13 residues. V was pared by 4 bases and J by 2 bases, with 7 bases between. Per germline, CDR1 SGHTA and CDR2 FQGNSA. The CDR3 spells CASSSPLTDTQYF. CDR3 DNA (partial): TGTGCCAGCAGCTCCCCCCTCACAGATACG.

For this clone: The CDR3 is cut off 3 residues early in the read; its end comes from the germline J gene. The rearrangement links TRBV29-1 to TRBJ2-1; no clear D. This CDR3 spans 13 amino acids. Germline-derived CDR1 and CDR2 are SQVTM and ANQGSEA. Trimming cost V 6 bases and J 5 bases, with 14 bases left between them. Here the CDR3 reads CSVTPDTNNEQFF. Incomplete CDR3 DNA: TGCAGCGTCACCCCCGACACAAACAATGAG.

The sequenced part of the CDR3 DNA is TGCGCCAGCAGTGAGCTTCCCGGGACTAGGGAAACCGGGGAG. Translation gives CASSELPGTRETGE. Given in full, the CDR3 is CASSELPGTRETGELFF. The J gene is TRBJ2-2, the V gene TRBV10-1; 8 bases align to TRBD2. Sequencing ends 3 residues short of the CDR3 end; the germline J gene provides the rest. With 2 bases clipped from V and 5 bases from J, the junction kept 10 bases outside the gene matches. This CDR3 region has 17 residues. The V gene's germline CDR1 is WNHNN and CDR2 SYGVQD (reference sequence).

For this clone: The CDR3 goes on 3 residues after the read ends, and that part is filled in from the germline J gene. The sample has other DNA sequences that encode this CDR3 too. This chain uses TRBV30 with TRBJ2-3; TRBD1 matches at 7 bases. CDR3 size: 13 residues. The germline V gene has CDR1 GTSNPN and CDR2 SVGIG (reference sequence). The part of the CDR3 DNA that was read is TGTGCCTGGCGACAGGGTTCCGTGGAGACG. This sequence encodes CAWRQGSVET. The CDR3, in full, reads CAWRQGSVETQYF.

This clone shows up as medium-sized (0.01 to 0.1%) by frequency. Read coverage stops 3 residues before the CDR3 terminus; the germline J gene supplies the remainder. The chain carries TRBV5-6 and TRBJ2-5; D possibly corresponds to TRBD1 (6 bases). Trimming removed 4 bases at V and 5 bases at J, with 15 bases between. This CDR3 has 14 amino acids. CDR1 is SGHDT, CDR2 YYEEEE, per germline. The CDR3 bases that were read are TGTGCCAGCAGCCCCTTACAGGGCGGCGAGACC. It translates to CASSPLQGGET. The entire CDR3 protein reads CASSPLQGGETQYF. The whole variable domain, filled in from reference TRBV5-6 and TRBJ2-5, reads DAGVTQSPTHLIKTRGQQVTLRCSPKSGHDTVSWYQQALGQGPQFIFQYYEEEERQRGNFPDRFSGHQFPNYSSELNVNALLLGDSALYLCASSPLQGGETQYFGPGTRLLVL.